The rows below give T cell receptor beta chains drawn from one sample of a study of OX40 agonist ivuxolimab in advanced cancers. Produced via immunoSEQ multiplex PCR; TCRdb's table is partial and in-frame only. The sample has under 100,000 clones; less than 85% are singletons. The sample was CD4+ or CD8+ T cells sorted from blood, taken in a trial of the OX40 agonist ivuxolimab. Receptors originate from an adult with an advanced solid tumor such as melanoma, head and neck, liver or kidney cancer. Each CDR3 is given with its conserved first and last residue. The D gene is left open where the match is weak. The listing skips clone size in some rows; elsewhere it reads once, few, many or a size class.

clone size | J gene | V gene | D gene | CDR3 length | CDR3 protein | CDR3 DNA
. | TRBJ2-3 | TRBV18 | . | 14 | CASSPREEDYTQYF | TGTGCCAGCTCACCACGTGAAGAGGACTATACGCAGTATTTT
. | TRBJ2-4 | TRBV7-3 | . | 13 | CASSLADQGIQYF | TGTGCCAGCAGCTTGGCGGATCAGGGCATTCAGTACTTC
few | TRBJ2-7 | TRBV27 | . | 14 | CASSPIGVTYEQYF | TGTGCCAGCAGTCCCATAGGTGTCACCTACGAGCAGTACTTC
. | TRBJ2-5 | TRBV5-4 | . | 15 | CASSLGRTRVETQYF | TGTGCCAGCAGCTTGGGCCGGACCCGCGTCGAGACCCAGTACTTC
. | TRBJ1-1 | TRBV7-2 | . | 16 | CASSLRRGTMNTEAFF | TGTGCCAGCAGCTTGCGCCGGGGGACCATGAACACTGAAGCTTTCTTT
. | TRBJ1-1 | TRBV6-5 | TRBD1 | 15 | CASCSGGQGLTEAFF | TGTGCCAGCTGCTCCGGGGGACAGGGACTTACTGAAGCTTTCTTT
once | TRBJ2-5 | TRBV7-9 | . | 13 | CASRRGFQETQYF | TGTGCCAGCAGGAGGGGCTTCCAAGAGACCCAGTACTTC
. | TRBJ1-1 | TRBV18 | TRBD1 | 16 | CASSSGQGMENTEAFF | TGTGCCAGCTCATCGGGACAGGGGATGGAGAACACTGAAGCTTTCTTT
many | TRBJ2-2 | TRBV30 | . | 12 | CAWSLEGGELFF | TGTGCCTGGAGCCTTGAGGGCGGGGAGCTGTTTTTT
few | TRBJ1-4 | TRBV7-9 | . | 14 | CASSFGTTNEKLFF | TGTGCCAGCAGCTTTGGAACAACTAATGAAAAACTGTTTTTT
. | TRBJ2-5 | TRBV19 | TRBD2 | 15 | CASSIGTSGGAGQYF | TGTGCCAGTAGTATAGGGACTAGCGGGGGGGCGGGCCAGTACTTC
. | TRBJ2-5 | TRBV5-1 | TRBD1 | 16 | CASSLGQGQAGETQYF | TGCGCCAGCAGCTTGGGACAGGGCCAGGCTGGTGAGACCCAGTACTTC
. | TRBJ2-2 | TRBV19 | TRBD1 | 14 | CASSRDRRTGELFF | TGTGCCAGTAGTCGGGACAGAAGAACCGGGGAGCTGTTTTTT
. | TRBJ2-7 | TRBV9 | . | 14 | CASSVDGGVHEQYF | TGTGCCAGCAGCGTAGATGGAGGGGTGCACGAGCAGTACTTC
. | TRBJ2-1 | TRBV5-6 | . | 16 | CASSPDPPGSYNEQFF | TGTGCCAGCAGCCCGGACCCCCCCGGTTCCTACAATGAGCAGTTCTTC
. | TRBJ2-7 | TRBV29-1 | TRBD1 | 14 | CSVEVKTGAYEQYF | TGCAGCGTTGAAGTTAAAACAGGGGCCTACGAGCAGTACTTC
. | TRBJ1-2 | TRBV4-3 | TRBD1 | 15 | CASSQGQGFNYGYTF | TGCGCCAGCAGCCAAGGACAGGGCTTTAACTATGGCTACACCTTC
once | TRBJ2-3 | TRBV6-5 | . | 14 | CASSGMYNTDTQYF | TGTGCCAGCAGTGGAATGTACAACACAGATACGCAGTATTTT
few | TRBJ2-7 | TRBV5-1 | TRBD2 | 16 | CASNMGRSGGRDEQYF | TGCGCCAGCAACATGGGTCGGAGCGGGGGTCGAGACGAGCAGTACTTC
. | TRBJ1-4 | TRBV4-3 | . | 15 | CASSPQGKTNEKLFF | TGCGCCAGCAGCCCCCAGGGGAAGACTAATGAAAAACTGTTTTTT
. | TRBJ1-1 | TRBV21-1 | . | 13 | CASRLTDYTEAFF | TGTGCCAGCAGGCTTACAGATTACACTGAAGCTTTCTTT
. | TRBJ2-5 | TRBV7-5 | . | 15 | CARSSQTDRKETQYF | TGTGCCAGAAGCTCCCAGACCGATAGAAAAGAGACCCAGTACTTC
few | TRBJ2-2 | TRBV18 | . | 13 | CASSPYNTGELFF | TGTGCCAGCTCACCATACAACACCGGGGAGCTGTTTTTT
. | TRBJ2-1 | TRBV4-3 | TRBD2 | 15 | CASSQGGLERGEQFF | TGCGCCAGCAGCCAGGGTGGACTAGAGCGGGGTGAGCAGTTCTTC
. | TRBJ1-2 | TRBV7-2 | TRBD1 | 14 | CASSLDRGDYGYTF | TGTGCCAGCAGCTTGGACAGGGGGGACTATGGCTACACCTTC
. | TRBJ2-2 | TRBV5-1 | . | 16 | CASRSQGLGNSGELFF | TGCGCCAGCAGATCACAGGGCTTAGGGAACTCCGGGGAGCTGTTTTTT
. | TRBJ2-3 | TRBV18 | . | 13 | CASSPGVADTQYF | TGTGCCAGCTCACCAGGGGTCGCAGATACGCAGTATTTT
. | TRBJ2-3 | TRBV5-1 | . | 15 | CASSSRYTSTDTQYF | TGCGCCAGCAGCTCCAGATACACTAGCACAGATACGCAGTATTTT
. | TRBJ1-1 | TRBV6-5 | . | 13 | CASSRGMNTEAFF | TGTGCCAGCAGCAGAGGCATGAACACTGAAGCTTTCTTT
. | TRBJ2-1 | TRBV7-2 | . | 19 | CASSLALRVAPSSYNEQFF | TGTGCCAGCAGCTTAGCGCTTAGAGTAGCTCCAAGCTCCTACAATGAGCAGTTCTTC
. | TRBJ2-7 | TRBV9 | TRBD1 | 15 | CASSIAGQGGHEQYF | TGTGCCAGCAGCATTGCGGGACAGGGGGGCCACGAGCAGTACTTC
. | TRBJ2-2 | TRBV5-1 | TRBD1 | 16 | CASSLGQGAVTGELFF | TGCGCCAGCAGCTTGGGGCAGGGGGCGGTCACCGGGGAGCTGTTTTTT
. | TRBJ2-7 | TRBV6-6 | TRBD2 | 15 | CASSYLASGRYEQYF | TGTGCCAGCAGTTATTTGGCTAGCGGGAGGTACGAGCAGTACTTC
. | TRBJ2-5 | TRBV4-2 | . | 12 | CASSQGQETQYF | TGTGCCAGCAGCCAGGGACAAGAGACCCAGTACTTC
once | TRBJ1-1 | TRBV7-9 | . | 14 | CASSLRGGQREAFF | TGTGCCAGCAGCTTAAGGGGCGGTCAACGGGAAGCTTTCTTT
once | TRBJ2-4 | TRBV27 | . | 14 | CASSLGSAKNIQYF | TGTGCCAGCAGTTTAGGGTCGGCCAAAAACATTCAGTACTTC
. | TRBJ2-6 | TRBV18 | . | 18 | CASSPPARGIAGANVLTF | TGTGCCAGCTCCCCACCGGCCAGGGGAATCGCTGGGGCCAACGTCCTGACTTTC
. | TRBJ2-7 | TRBV6-6 | . | 13 | CASNLQGSYEQYF | TGTGCCAGCAATTTGCAGGGGTCCTACGAGCAGTACTTC
. | TRBJ1-6 | TRBV28 | . | 17 | CASSPLRPDSYNSPLHF | TGTGCCAGCAGTCCTCTCCGGCCGGACAGTTATAATTCACCCCTCCACTTT
. | TRBJ1-1 | TRBV28 | TRBD1 | 16 | CASSLRPGTGGTEAFF | TGTGCCAGCAGTTTACGCCCCGGGACAGGGGGGACTGAAGCTTTCTTT
. | TRBJ2-7 | TRBV11-2 | . | 14 | CASSTVGGGYEQYF | TGTGCCAGCAGTACAGTAGGGGGAGGCTACGAGCAGTACTTC
once | TRBJ1-4 | TRBV29-1 | TRBD1 | 12 | CSVDSYRGGLFF | TGCAGCGTTGATTCCTACAGGGGCGGCCTGTTTTTT
. | TRBJ1-1 | TRBV5-4 | . | 13 | CASSLVPQPEAFF | TGTGCCAGCAGCTTGGTGCCCCAGCCTGAAGCTTTCTTT
. | TRBJ2-3 | TRBV13 | . | 14 | CASSLGKPQGTQYF | TGTGCCAGCAGCTTAGGCAAGCCTCAGGGTACGCAGTATTTT
. | TRBJ2-3 | TRBV12-1 | . | 20 | CASSFCIPPRLFGCTDTQYF | TGTGCCAGCAGCTTTTGCATACCACCGCGACTATTTGGGTGCACAGATACGCAGTATTTT